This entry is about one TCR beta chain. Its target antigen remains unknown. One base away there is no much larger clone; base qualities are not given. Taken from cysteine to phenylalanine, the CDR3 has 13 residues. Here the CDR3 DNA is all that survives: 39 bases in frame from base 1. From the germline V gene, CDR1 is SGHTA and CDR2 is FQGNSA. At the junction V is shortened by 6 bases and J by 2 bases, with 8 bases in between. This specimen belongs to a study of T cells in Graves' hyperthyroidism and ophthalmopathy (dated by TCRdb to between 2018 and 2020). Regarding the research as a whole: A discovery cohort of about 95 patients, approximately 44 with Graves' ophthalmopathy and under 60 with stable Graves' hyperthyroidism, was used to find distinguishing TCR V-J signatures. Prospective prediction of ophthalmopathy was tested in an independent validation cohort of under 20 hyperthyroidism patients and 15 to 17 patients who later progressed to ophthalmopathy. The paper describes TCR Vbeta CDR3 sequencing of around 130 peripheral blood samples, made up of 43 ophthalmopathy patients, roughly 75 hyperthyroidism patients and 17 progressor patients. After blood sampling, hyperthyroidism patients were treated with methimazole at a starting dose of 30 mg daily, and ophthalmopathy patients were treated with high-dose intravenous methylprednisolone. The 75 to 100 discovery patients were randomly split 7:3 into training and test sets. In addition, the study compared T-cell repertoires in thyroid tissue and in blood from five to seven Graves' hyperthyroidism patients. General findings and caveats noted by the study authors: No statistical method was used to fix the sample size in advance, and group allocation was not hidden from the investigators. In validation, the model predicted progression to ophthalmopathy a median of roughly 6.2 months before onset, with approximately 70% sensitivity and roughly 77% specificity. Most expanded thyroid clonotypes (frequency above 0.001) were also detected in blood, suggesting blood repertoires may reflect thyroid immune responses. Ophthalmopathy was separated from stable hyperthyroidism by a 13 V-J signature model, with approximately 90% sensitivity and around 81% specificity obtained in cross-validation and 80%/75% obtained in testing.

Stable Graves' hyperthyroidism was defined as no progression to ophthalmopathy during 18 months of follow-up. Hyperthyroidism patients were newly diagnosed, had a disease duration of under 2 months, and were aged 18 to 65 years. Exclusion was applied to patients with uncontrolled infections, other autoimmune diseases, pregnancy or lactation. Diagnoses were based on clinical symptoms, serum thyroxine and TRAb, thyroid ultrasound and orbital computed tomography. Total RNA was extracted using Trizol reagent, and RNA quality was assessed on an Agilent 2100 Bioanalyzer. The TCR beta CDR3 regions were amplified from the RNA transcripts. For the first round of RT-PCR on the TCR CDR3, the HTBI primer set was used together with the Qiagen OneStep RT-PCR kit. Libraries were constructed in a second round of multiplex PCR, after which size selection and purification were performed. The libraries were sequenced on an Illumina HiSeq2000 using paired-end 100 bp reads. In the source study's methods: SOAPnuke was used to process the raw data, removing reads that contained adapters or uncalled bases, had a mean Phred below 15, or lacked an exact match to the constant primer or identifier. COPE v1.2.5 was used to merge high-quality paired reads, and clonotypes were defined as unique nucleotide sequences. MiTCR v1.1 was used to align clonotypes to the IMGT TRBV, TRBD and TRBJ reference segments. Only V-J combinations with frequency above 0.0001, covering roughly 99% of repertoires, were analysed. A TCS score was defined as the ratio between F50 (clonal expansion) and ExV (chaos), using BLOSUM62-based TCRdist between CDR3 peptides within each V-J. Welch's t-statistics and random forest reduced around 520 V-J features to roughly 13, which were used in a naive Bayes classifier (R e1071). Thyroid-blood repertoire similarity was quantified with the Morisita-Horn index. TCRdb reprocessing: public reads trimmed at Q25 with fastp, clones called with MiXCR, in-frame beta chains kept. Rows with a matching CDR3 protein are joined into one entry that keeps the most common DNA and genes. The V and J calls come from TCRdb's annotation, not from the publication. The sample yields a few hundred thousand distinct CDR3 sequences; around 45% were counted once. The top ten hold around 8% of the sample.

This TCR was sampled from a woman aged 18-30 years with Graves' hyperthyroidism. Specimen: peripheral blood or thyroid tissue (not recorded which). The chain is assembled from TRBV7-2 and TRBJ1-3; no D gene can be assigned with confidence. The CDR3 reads CASRLGTGNTIYF. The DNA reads TGTGCCAGCAGACTGGGGACTGGAAACACCATATATTTT.